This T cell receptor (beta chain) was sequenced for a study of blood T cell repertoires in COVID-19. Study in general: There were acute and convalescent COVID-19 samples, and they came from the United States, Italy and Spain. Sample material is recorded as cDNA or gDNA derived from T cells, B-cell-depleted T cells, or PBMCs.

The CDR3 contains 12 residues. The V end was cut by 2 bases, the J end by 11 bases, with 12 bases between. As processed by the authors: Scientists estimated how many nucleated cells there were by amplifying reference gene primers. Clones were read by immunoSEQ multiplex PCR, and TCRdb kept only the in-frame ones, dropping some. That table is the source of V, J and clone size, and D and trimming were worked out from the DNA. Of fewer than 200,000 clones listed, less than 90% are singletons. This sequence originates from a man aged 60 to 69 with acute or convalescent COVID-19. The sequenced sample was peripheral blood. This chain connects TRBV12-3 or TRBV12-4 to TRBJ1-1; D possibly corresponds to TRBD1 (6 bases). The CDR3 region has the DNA TGTGCCAGCAGTTTACTAACAGGGTATGCTTTCTTT. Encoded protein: CASSLLTGYAFF.